This record concerns one TCR beta chain sequence. Original data processing: Amplification of reference gene primers provided the estimated nucleated cell counts. Produced via immunoSEQ multiplex PCR; TCRdb's table is partial and in-frame only. The D gene and trimming were derived from the DNA, and the V and J assignments and clone size from that table. Of 90,000 or so clones listed, 84% are singletons. The data derive from a study of blood T cell repertoires in COVID-19. Study in general: Spain, Italy and the United States supplied samples that represented acute and convalescent COVID-19. T cells, B-cell-depleted T cells, or PBMCs provided the cDNA or gDNA that served as material.

The sample taken for sequencing was peripheral blood. The receptor's source is a man between 60 and 75 years old with acute or convalescent COVID-19.

The CDR3 DNA is TGTGCCAGTAGCCAAACCCACCGCGGGGGGCGTAGCACAGATACGCAGTATTTT. Protein: CASSQTHRGGRSTDTQYF. V is TRBV19 and J is TRBJ2-3; 8 bases match TRBD2. Germline trimming cut 6 bases from V and 0 bases from J; bases unmatched to any gene: 14. The CDR3 consists of 18 residues. Germline V gene lookup returns CDR1 LNHDA and CDR2 SQIVND (reference sequence).